This entry lists 23 T cell receptor beta chains sequenced from one sample in a study of cytomegalovirus exposure and HLA in healthy donors. The PCR had 60 Vbeta and 13 Jbeta primers. Clones were sequenced by immunoSEQ multiplex PCR, and TCRdb holds only the in-frame ones, with some missing. The sample gives fewer than 200,000 clones, 9.5% to 15% of which show up once; approximately 8.3% is in the top ten. The source material was PBMCs. The receptors here all came from a man aged 50 to 59 in good health and CMV-seropositive.

J is TRBJ2-5 and V is TRBV5-6; 7 nucleotides line up with TRBD1. J lost 2 bases, V lost 4 bases, and 8 bases had no gene match. This CDR3 has 15 residues. The germline V gene has CDR1 SGHDT and CDR2 YYEEEE. Here the CDR3 reads CASSRNRGRQETQYF. The CDR3 DNA reads as TGTGCCAGCAGCCGGAACAGGGGCAGGCAAGAGACCCAGTACTTC.

The chain combines TRBV4-3 with TRBJ2-1; maybe TRBD2 (5 bases). Trimming took off 3 bases at V and 1 base at J, with 10 bases between the two ends. Germline-derived CDR1 and CDR2 are LGHNA and YSLEER. This CDR3 contains 15 residues. CDR3 DNA: TGCGCCAGCAGCCACCGACGGGGATCCTACAATGAGCAGTTCTTC. Translation: CASSHRRGSYNEQFF.

J is TRBJ2-1 and V is TRBV7-7; 9 nucleotides align to TRBD2. This CDR3 comprises 15 residues. V lost 1 base and J lost 4; bases outside the gene matches: 2. From germline, CDR1 is SSHAT and CDR2 FNYEAQ (reference sequence). CDR3 protein: CASSLGLAAYNEQFF. Written as DNA, the CDR3 is TGTGCCAGCAGCTTAGGACTAGCGGCATACAATGAGCAGTTCTTC.

A few counts support this clone. V is TRBV2 and J is TRBJ2-7, with D perhaps TRBD2 (5 bases). Germline values: CDR1 SNHLY, CDR2 FYNNEI. Between the trimmed V and J ends, which lost 2 bases and 5 bases, there was a span of 13 bases. This CDR3 contains 14 residues. The DNA for the CDR3 is TGTGCCAGCAGTGAAACGGGGTTCAGGAACGAGCAGTACGTC. The encoded protein is CASSETGFRNEQYV.

The chain links TRBV6-1 to TRBJ2-2, with TRBD1 as a possible D gene (5 bases). The CDR3 covers 14 residues. Germline values: CDR1 MNHNS, CDR2 SASEGT. V lost 2 bases and J lost 5, with 9 bases in between. CDR3 protein: CASSELAGTGELFF. CDR3 DNA: TGTGCCAGCAGTGAATTGGCAGGGACCGGGGAGCTGTTTTTT.

This clone was observed a few times. This chain uses TRBV18 with TRBJ2-7; D gene ambiguous. CDR3 length: 13 amino acids. The germline CDR1 and CDR2 sequences are KGHSH and LQKENI. Trimming shortened V by 8 bases and J by 3 bases, and 14 bases separated the two germline ends. CDR3 sequence: CASTPENGYEQYF. CDR3 in DNA: TGTGCCAGCACCCCCGAGAACGGCTACGAGCAGTACTTC.

This clone was seen more than once but under ten times. In nucleotides, the CDR3 is TGTGCCATCACCCGACCGGGACAGCAGGGAACCGGGGAGCTGTTTTTT. It encodes CAITRPGQQGTGELFF. The J gene is TRBJ2-2, the V gene TRBV10-3; TRBD1 aligns across 7 bases. The V segment lost 7 bases and the J segment 5 bases; nucleotides outside the gene matches: 13. From germline, CDR1 is ENHRY and CDR2 SYGVKD. This CDR3 comprises 16 residues.

This clone was seen more than once but under ten times. The V call is TRBV11-3, the J call TRBJ1-2, with D possibly being TRBD1 (5 bases). Germline assignment: CDR1 SGHNT and CDR2 YENEEA. CDR3 length: 13 residues. V lost 3 bases and J 2 bases, leaving 7 bases between the germline ends. The CDR3 DNA reads as TGTGCCAGCAGCTTGAGACAGAACTATGGCTACACCTTC. As protein: CASSLRQNYGYTF.

The rearrangement uses TRBV11-3 and TRBJ1-2; 11 bases match TRBD1. This CDR3 region has 16 residues. V lost 5 bases and J lost 7; bases outside the gene matches: 12. CDR1 is SGHNT, CDR2 YENEEA, per germline. Here the CDR3 reads CASSHQKGQGAGGYTF. As DNA, the CDR3 is TGTGCCAGCAGCCACCAGAAAGGACAGGGGGCAGGTGGCTACACCTTC.

This clone appeared a few times. This sequence joins TRBV18 and TRBJ1-6; the D is unclear. The CDR3 consists of 16 residues. Between the trimmed V and J ends, which lost 3 bases and 0 bases, there was a span of 9 bases. Germline V gene sequence: CDR1 KGHSH, CDR2 LQKENI. CDR3 loop: CASSPLESSYNSPLHF. The CDR3 coding sequence is TGTGCCAGCTCACCTCTCGAGAGCTCCTATAATTCACCCCTCCACTTT.

This clone has a handful of counts. This chain links TRBV5-1 with TRBJ2-3, with D possibly being TRBD2 (6 bases). The CDR3 spans 16 residues. Trimming pared 3 bases from V and 4 bases from J, leaving 18 bases between. CDR1 SGHRS and CDR2 YFSETQ come from the germline V gene. The CDR3 coding sequence is TGCGCCAGCAGCTCTTTATTAGGAGGGACCGCAGATACGCAGTATTTT. Amino acid sequence: CASSSLLGGTADTQYF.

This clone has a handful of counts. This rearrangement joins TRBV30 to TRBJ2-1; a possible D gene is TRBD1 (6 bases). The germline V and J ends were trimmed by 2 bases and 7 bases, with 12 bases remaining between them. This CDR3 comprises 13 residues. Looked up from germline, CDR1 is GTSNPN and CDR2 is SVGIG (reference sequence). The CDR3 nucleotides are TGTGCCTGGAGTAAGAGAGGGGGAAATGAGCAGTTCTTC. Residues: CAWSKRGGNEQFF.

The V and J genes are TRBV2 and TRBJ1-4; D is uncertain. Germline CDR1 is SNHLY and CDR2 is FYNNEI. Trimming removed 2 bases at V and 5 bases at J, with 6 bases between. The CDR3 is 13 residues long. The CDR3 protein is CASSEKRNEKLFF. DNA for the CDR3: TGTGCCAGCAGTGAAAAGAGGAATGAAAAACTGTTTTTT. Drawing the rest from reference TRBV2 and TRBJ1-4, the complete variable domain is EPEVTQTPSHQVTQMGQEVILRCVPISNHLYFYWYRQILGQKVEFLVSFYNNEISEKSEIFDDQFSVERPDGSNFTLKIRSTKLEDSAMYFCASSEKRNEKLFFGSGTQLSVL.

The chain combines TRBV14 with TRBJ2-7; 7 positions agree with TRBD2. The CDR3 is made up of 10 amino acids. CDR1 and CDR2 (germline): SGHDN, FVKESK. The V gene end was trimmed by 10 bases and the J gene end by 12 bases; junction bases not matched to a gene: 9. The DNA of the CDR3 is TGTGCCACTCCGGGGGGTGAGGGGTACGTC. It translates to CATPGGEGYV.

The rearrangement links TRBV6-5 to TRBJ2-1, with no clear D. CDR3 length: 14 amino acids. Germline loops: CDR1 MNHEY, CDR2 SVGAGI. The V and J ends lost 3 bases and 4 bases respectively, with 10 bases between them. The CDR3 DNA reads TGTGCCAGCAGTTATCGACTCGATTACAATGAGCAGTTCTTC. It yields the protein CASSYRLDYNEQFF.

This clone was detected a few times. The chain joins TRBV5-4 to TRBJ1-1; D is unclear. The germline V gene encodes CDR1 SGHNT and CDR2 YYREEE (reference sequence). The CDR3 extends over 14 amino acids. V was pared by 3 bases and J by 1 base, with 10 bases between. This chain's CDR3 is CASSSPQANTEAFF. CDR3 DNA sequence: TGTGCCAGCAGCTCACCGCAAGCGAACACTGAAGCTTTCTTT.

The gene calls are TRBV7-3 and TRBJ2-1; perhaps TRBD2 as D (6 bases). Trimming stripped 1 base from V and 9 bases from J, with 16 bases between. There are 15 residues in the CDR3. Germline-derived CDR1 and CDR2 are SGHTA and FQGTGA. CDR3 sequence: CASSLSGAPGGEQFF. The CDR3 DNA sequence: TGTGCCAGCAGCTTAAGCGGGGCCCCCGGCGGTGAGCAGTTCTTC.

There are a few counts of this clone. The chain is built from TRBV29-1 and TRBJ2-5, with D tentatively TRBD1 (5 bases). Per germline, CDR1 SQVTM and CDR2 ANQGSEA. Trimming took 3 bases from V and 2 from J, leaving 10 bases between them. The CDR3 sequence is 13 residues long. CDR3 region: CSVDVGQQETQYF. CDR3 DNA sequence: TGCAGCGTTGACGTAGGACAACAAGAGACCCAGTACTTC.

This rearrangement joins TRBV6-6 to TRBJ1-1; 7 positions match TRBD1. The CDR3 is 13 residues long. CDR1 is MNHNY and CDR2 is SVGAGI in the germline V gene (reference sequence). The J segment lost 5 bases and the V segment lost 5 bases, leaving 5 bases of the junction unmatched. The CDR3 sequence is CASSPRQGTEAFF. The CDR3 nucleotides are TGTGCCAGCAGTCCCCGACAGGGAACTGAAGCTTTCTTT.

This clone was seen a few times. CDR3 coding DNA: TGTGCCAGCAGCAGCCAAGGTCGCACGGGCGAGCAGTACTTC. It translates to CASSSQGRTGEQYF. The chain employs TRBV7-2 and TRBJ2-7; D uncertain. Germline CDR1 reads SGHTA; CDR2 reads FQGNSA. Trimming pared 5 bases from V and 6 bases from J, leaving 17 bases between. The CDR3 has 14 residues.

V gene TRBV28 combines with J gene TRBJ1-5; TRBD1 matches at 10 bases. Germline assignment: CDR1 MDHEN and CDR2 SYDVKM. The junction had 8 bases not matched to a gene; V was cut back by 6 bases and J by 6 bases. CDR3 length: 15 residues. The CDR3 reads CASRKTGGRGQPQHF. In DNA form, the CDR3 reads TGTGCCAGCAGGAAGACAGGGGGCAGGGGTCAGCCCCAGCATTTT.

The chain is built from TRBV7-7 and TRBJ2-2; possible D gene TRBD2, 5 bases. From germline, CDR1 is SSHAT and CDR2 FNYEAQ (reference sequence). This CDR3 is built from 15 residues. Trimming cost V 5 bases and J 1 base, with 11 bases left between them. CDR3 coding DNA: TGTGCCAGCAGCAACTCAGCGGTGAACACCGGGGAGCTGTTTTTT. Protein: CASSNSAVNTGELFF.

The V call is TRBV5-6, the J call TRBJ1-5, with 8 bases matching TRBD1. The V and J ends lost 2 bases and 7 bases, in that order; junction bases with no gene match: 8. The CDR3 covers 15 residues. The germline CDR1 and CDR2 sequences are SGHDT and YYEEEE. CDR3 in DNA: TGTGCCAGCAGCTTTAATCCCGACAGGGGCCAGCCCCAGCATTTT. Encoded protein: CASSFNPDRGQPQHF. Filled out from reference TRBV5-6 and TRBJ1-5, the complete variable domain reads DAGVTQSPTHLIKTRGQQVTLRCSPKSGHDTVSWYQQALGQGPQFIFQYYEEEERQRGNFPDRFSGHQFPNYSSELNVNALLLGDSALYLCASSFNPDRGQPQHFGDGTRLSIL.